This T cell receptor beta chain was sequenced in a study of molecular identifiers for immune sequencing clone quantification (dated by TCRdb to about 2018). Background on the whole study: For a replicate experiment, the RNA from either about 20,000 or 100,000 naive CD8 T cells was divided into five aliquots, and four of those aliquots went on to sequencing. The study was a methods study using CD8 T cells to benchmark molecular-identifier clustering-based TCR repertoire sequencing (MIDCIRS) and TCR RNA copy counting.

This clonotype was counted many times. The antigen it recognizes is unknown. Base qualities are not provided; no much larger clone lies one nucleotide away. What the work shows at the level of the full study, not this receptor alone: Highly expanded clone sizes could be underestimated because identical TCR molecules may share a barcode. When barcode sub-clustering was left out, chimeric consensus sequences inflated TCR diversity, with chimeras reaching as high as 47%. In CMV-specific effector cells, over 97% of molecules were held by clones above 20 RNA copies, whereas under 1% of molecules were held by such clones in naive cells. Even against a background of roughly 1 million naive CD8 T cells, spiked-in Jurkat TCR RNA amounting to a single cell's worth was reported to be detectable. Spiked-in Jurkat TCR RNA (around eleven copies' worth), which is not part of the donor repertoire, was contained in the naive libraries. Modeling estimated 2.5 to 3.5 recovered TCR RNA copies per cell, compared with around 9.7 by digital PCR, which implies 30% to 35% capture efficiency.

Naive CD8 T cell libraries were made from roughly 18,000 to 920,000 sorted cells using 10%, 30% or 50% of purified RNA. Naive CD8 T cells, defined as CD8+CD4-CCR7+CD45RA+, were FACS-sorted into RLT Plus buffer on a BD FACSAria II. Detection sensitivity was tested by spiking Jurkat RNA equal to 9 to 10 TCR copies' worth into samples containing 20,000-1,000,000 naive CD8 T cells. Enrichment of CD8 T cells was performed with RosetteSep CD8+ T Cell Enrichment Cocktail and Ficoll-Paque, after which ACK red cell lysis was carried out. The CDR1 and CDR2 encoded by the germline V gene (reference sequence) are MNHNY and SVGAGI. Trimming takes 5 bases off V and 4 bases off J; junction bases not matched to a gene: 1. The cysteine opens and the phenylalanine closes a CDR3 of 12 amino acids. Only the CDR3 portion is preserved as DNA: 36 bases, with reading frame beginning at the first base. The library was generated by PCR. Instrument used: NextSeq 500. Bulk TCR libraries were made following a previously described method, with the TCR primers given in Table S5. Total RNA was purified with the Qiagen AllPrep DNA/RNA kit. Before any analysis, reads coming from multiple sequencing runs of the same library were combined into one pool. Per the original workflow: Reads were retained only if the reads had an exact TCR constant sequence, and the retained reads were trimmed to 150 nt and grouped according to their 12-nt molecular barcodes. Within each barcode group, reads were sub-clustered at a 15% Levenshtein threshold, and quality-weighted consensus sequences were built per RNA molecule. Non-functional sequences were filtered out, along with any lower-count sequence sitting one edit away from another sequence. Based on fitting two negative binomial distributions, any barcode sub-cluster with under 20% of the maximum read count was discarded. Starting from the raw public reads, TCRdb applied fastp trimming at Q25, assembled clones with MiXCR and retained in-frame beta chains. Each entry merges the rows of one CDR3 protein and shows their most common DNA and genes. The V and J calls come from TCRdb's annotation, not from the publication. The sample data list approximately 97,000 distinct CDR3 sequences, and 30% to 45% of these were observed just once. Roughly 9.3% of the sample is taken by the ten largest.

Material for sequencing was naive CD8+ T cells from blood, with Jurkat cell RNA spiked in. The cell subset or site label here, explained by the study, means: FACS-sorted CD8+CD4-CCR7+CD45RA+ naive T cells. The rearrangement joined TRBV6-6 to TRBJ2-7; 8 of the junction bases match TRBD2. The sequence came from a human donor in good health. Some libraries in this study had Jurkat cell RNA spiked in. The CDR3 protein sequence reads: CASSSGGYEQYF. The DNA sequence follows: TGTGCCAGCAGTAGCGGGGGATACGAGCAGTACTTC.